Each of the 20 T cell receptor beta chains below was sequenced from the same sample in a study of blood T cell repertoires in COVID-19. Sequencing was performed with immunoSEQ multiplex PCR; in TCRdb, only in-frame clones are kept and a portion is missing. The sample lists about 180,000 clones; around 83% were seen once. The sequencing input was peripheral blood. These receptors originate from a human donor in a cohort sampled during active COVID-19.

The chain combines TRBV9 with TRBJ1-4, with D tentatively TRBD1 (6 bases). Trimming pared 0 bases from V and 3 bases from J, leaving 9 bases between. Germline V CDR1 and CDR2: SGDLS, YYNGEE. CDR3 length: 15 residues. Here the CDR3 reads CASSVVGAANEKLFF. The CDR3 bases are TGTGCCAGCAGCGTAGTGGGGGCGGCTAATGAAAAACTGTTTTTT.

The V and J genes are TRBV2 and TRBJ2-1; maybe TRBD2 (5 bases). Trimming pared 3 bases from V and 7 bases from J, leaving 13 bases between. The CDR3 is 14 residues long. CDR1 is SNHLY and CDR2 is FYNNEI in the germline V gene. CDR3 residues: CASSDWLSGNEQFF. CDR3 coding DNA: TGTGCCAGCAGTGATTGGTTGTCGGGGAATGAGCAGTTCTTC.

This chain links TRBV9 with TRBJ2-7; 7 positions match TRBD2. CDR1 is SGDLS, CDR2 YYNGEE, per germline. This CDR3 region has 15 residues. V lost 4 bases, J lost 3 bases, and 10 bases stayed unmatched. DNA of the CDR3: TGTGCCAGCAGCCCCGAGCGGGAACCCCACTACGAGCAGTACTTC. It translates to CASSPEREPHYEQYF.

The chain is built from TRBV7-2 and TRBJ2-3; 8 bases align to TRBD2. The CDR3 has 16 amino acids. The germline CDR1 and CDR2 sequences are SGHTA and FQGNSA. After removal of 3 bases from V and 5 bases from J, the junction contained 10 bases not matched to a gene. CDR3 in amino acids: CASSFIGRGAGDTQYF. CDR3 coding DNA: TGTGCCAGCAGCTTTATCGGGCGGGGGGCCGGAGATACGCAGTATTTT.

The chain employs TRBV6-2 or TRBV6-3 and TRBJ1-2, with D possibly being TRBD1 (5 bases). Trimming stripped 2 bases from V and 2 bases from J, with 9 bases between. Germline CDR1 reads MNHEY; CDR2 reads SVGEGT. There are 14 residues in the CDR3. The CDR3 nucleotides read TGTGCCAGCAGTTACGACAGCTACAACTATGGCTACACCTTC. Its translation: CASSYDSYNYGYTF.

V and J are TRBV5-4 and TRBJ2-7; maybe TRBD1 (5 bases). Germline-derived CDR1 and CDR2 are SGHNT and YYREEE (reference sequence). The V and J ends lost 4 bases and 4 bases respectively, with 9 bases between them. The CDR3 length is 12 residues. CDR3: CASSMQGYEQYF. CDR3 in DNA: TGTGCCAGCAGCATGCAGGGTTACGAGCAGTACTTC. The full variable domain, with the rest looked up from reference TRBV5-4 and TRBJ2-7, is ETGVTQSPTHLIKTRGQQVTLRCSSQSGHNTVSWYQQALGQGPQFIFQYYREEENGRGNFPPRFSGLQFPNYSSELNVNALELDDSALYLCASSMQGYEQYFGPGTRLTVT.

The chain uses TRBV24-1 and TRBJ2-3; 8 bases match TRBD2. Trimming cost V 9 bases and J 4 bases; bases outside gene matches: 11. Germline CDR1 KGHDR, CDR2 SFDVKD. The CDR3 is made up of 15 amino acids. CDR3 protein: CATRWGAGVADTQYF. CDR3 DNA sequence: TGTGCCACCCGATGGGGAGCGGGAGTTGCAGATACGCAGTATTTT.

The chain uses TRBV6-2 or TRBV6-3 and TRBJ2-1, with 14 bases lining up with TRBD2. This CDR3 is 16 amino acids long. Trimming at V came to 4 bases and at J to 6 bases, leaving 5 bases not matched to a gene. CDR1 MNHEY and CDR2 SVGEGT come from the germline V gene. The CDR3 sequence: CASSLGTSGSSNEQFF. CDR3 DNA: TGTGCCAGCAGTTTAGGGACTAGCGGGAGTTCCAATGAGCAGTTCTTC.

The rearrangement joins TRBV4-2 to TRBJ2-3; tentatively, D is TRBD2 (6 bases). CDR3 length equals 15 residues. Per the germline V gene, CDR1 is LGHNA and CDR2 is YNFKEQ. Trimming took off 0 bases at V and 4 bases at J, with 11 bases between the two ends. CDR3 in amino acids: CASSQDGSESDTQYF. For the CDR3, the DNA is TGTGCCAGCAGCCAAGACGGGAGTGAATCAGATACGCAGTATTTT.

The gene calls are TRBV7-3 and TRBJ2-1, with a weak D call TRBD2 (5 bases). Germline V gives CDR1 SGHTA, CDR2 FQGTGA. This CDR3 is 16 amino acids long. The V end lost 4 bases, the J end lost 5 bases, and 18 bases lay between the germline ends. This CDR3 reads CASSYGLAAGDNEQFF. CDR3 sequence (DNA): TGTGCCAGCAGCTATGGGCTAGCAGCCGGGGACAATGAGCAGTTCTTC.

CDR3 bases: TGTGCCAGCAGCGGGGGGACAGTCTACAATGAGCAGTTCTTC. Its translation is CASSGGTVYNEQFF. V usage is TRBV7-9 and J usage is TRBJ2-1; tentatively, D is TRBD1 (7 bases). V lost 5 bases to trimming and J lost 3 bases, with 11 bases between them. The CDR3 extends over 14 amino acids. Germline lookup yields CDR1 SEHNR and CDR2 FQNEAQ (reference sequence).

The J gene is TRBJ2-3, the V gene TRBV28, with TRBD2 matching over 8 bases. Germline CDR1 reads MDHEN; CDR2 reads SYDVKM. The CDR3 loop spans 17 amino acids. V gave up 3 bases and J gave up 0 bases; unmatched junction bases: 8. The CDR3 coding sequence is TGTGCCAGCAGTTTTCTCGGGTTAGCGGGAAGCACAGATACGCAGTATTTT. This gives the protein CASSFLGLAGSTDTQYF.

The chain carries TRBV7-9 and TRBJ1-2; D is perhaps TRBD1 (6 bases). V gave up 0 bases and J gave up 2 bases, with 10 bases separating them. Germline V gene sequence: CDR1 SEHNR, CDR2 FQNEAQ (reference sequence). The CDR3 has 15 residues. CDR3 in amino acids: CASSLAKGQNYGYTF. For the CDR3, the DNA is TGTGCCAGCAGCTTAGCGAAAGGACAGAACTATGGCTACACCTTC.

V usage is TRBV25-1 and J usage is TRBJ2-2; TRBD1 matches at 7 bases. The germline gives CDR1 MGHDK, CDR2 SYGVNS. Losses at the gene ends were 6 bases for V and 1 base for J; bases not matched to a gene: 8. The CDR3 spans 16 residues. The chain's CDR3 is CASRPPGQLNTGELFF. The CDR3 nucleotides are TGTGCCAGCAGACCCCCGGGACAGCTGAACACCGGGGAGCTGTTTTTT.

This chain links TRBV6-4 with TRBJ1-6; D gene ambiguous. The length of the CDR3 is 14 residues. Germline-derived CDR1 and CDR2 are MRHNA and SNTAGT. V gave up 1 base and J gave up 3 bases, with 4 bases separating them. CDR3 sequence reads: CASSDYSYNSPLHF. The CDR3 DNA sequence: TGTGCCAGCAGTGACTACAGCTATAATTCACCCCTCCACTTT.

V and J are TRBV27 and TRBJ2-7; 9 positions agree with TRBD1. The CDR3 has 13 residues. V gave up 6 bases and J gave up 8 bases; unmatched junction bases: 8. Germline-derived CDR1 and CDR2 are MNHEY and SMNVEV (reference sequence). CDR3 sequence (DNA): TGTGCCAGCAGGATAGGGACAGGGTCCCAGCAGTACTTC. This gives the protein CASRIGTGSQQYF.

The chain joins TRBV5-5 to TRBJ2-5; 12 bases align to TRBD2. CDR1 is SGHKS and CDR2 is YYEKEE in the germline V gene (reference sequence). The trim removed 3 bases at V and 6 bases at J, leaving 12 bases unmatched. This CDR3 has 17 residues. CDR3 sequence reads: CASSSGVLAGGSQTQYF. The CDR3 DNA reads as TGTGCCAGCAGCTCTGGGGTACTAGCGGGAGGATCGCAGACCCAGTACTTC.

The chain joins TRBV10-2 to TRBJ2-7, with TRBD2 matching over 8 bases. V lost 5 bases to trimming and J lost 4 bases; unmatched junction nucleotides: 7. Germline V gene sequence: CDR1 WSHSY, CDR2 SAAADI. The CDR3 loop spans 14 amino acids. Here the CDR3 reads CASSRTGGPYEQYF. Here the CDR3 DNA reads TGCGCCAGCAGTCGTACGGGGGGGCCATACGAGCAGTACTTC.

This chain links TRBV6-5 with TRBJ1-1; D remains ambiguous. V was cut by 2 bases and J by 6 bases, with 10 bases left in between. Germline V lookup: CDR1 MNHEY, CDR2 SVGAGI. CDR3 length: 13 amino acids. The CDR3 reads CASSYPGSSEAFF. The CDR3 DNA reads TGTGCCAGCAGTTACCCCGGGTCTTCTGAAGCTTTCTTT.

V gene TRBV7-9 combines with J gene TRBJ2-5, with 10 positions matching TRBD2. V shed 5 bases, J shed 5 bases, and the junction held 14 bases outside the gene matches. The germline V gene has CDR1 SEHNR and CDR2 FQNEAQ (reference sequence). This CDR3 is built from 17 residues. This CDR3 is CASSLGPLAGALETQYF. CDR3 bases: TGTGCCAGCAGCCTAGGGCCCCTAGCGGGGGCTTTGGAGACCCAGTACTTC.